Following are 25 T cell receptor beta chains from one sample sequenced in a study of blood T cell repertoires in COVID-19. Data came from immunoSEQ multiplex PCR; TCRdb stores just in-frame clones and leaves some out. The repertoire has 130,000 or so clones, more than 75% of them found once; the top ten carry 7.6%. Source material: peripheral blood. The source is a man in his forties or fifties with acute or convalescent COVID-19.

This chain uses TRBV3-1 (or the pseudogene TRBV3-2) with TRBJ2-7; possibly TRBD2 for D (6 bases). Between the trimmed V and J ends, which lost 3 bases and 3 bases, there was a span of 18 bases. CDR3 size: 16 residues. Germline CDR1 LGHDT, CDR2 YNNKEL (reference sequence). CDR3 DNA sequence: TGTGCCAGCAGCCAGGAGCTAGCGAGGACGGACTACGAGCAGTACTTC. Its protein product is CASSQELARTDYEQYF.

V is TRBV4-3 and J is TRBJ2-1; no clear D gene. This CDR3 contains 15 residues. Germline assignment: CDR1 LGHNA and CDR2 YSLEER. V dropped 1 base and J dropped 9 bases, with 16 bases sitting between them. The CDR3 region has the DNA TGCGCCAGCAGCCAAGTGAAAAAGCGTGTCTCTGAGCAGTTCTTC. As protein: CASSQVKKRVSEQFF.

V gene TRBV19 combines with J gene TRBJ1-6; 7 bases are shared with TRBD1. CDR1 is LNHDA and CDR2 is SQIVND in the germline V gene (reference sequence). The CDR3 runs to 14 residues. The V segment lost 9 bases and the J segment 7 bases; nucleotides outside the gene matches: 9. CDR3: CASRDRDLNSPLHF. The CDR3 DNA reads TGTGCCAGCCGAGACAGGGACTTAAATTCACCCCTCCACTTT.

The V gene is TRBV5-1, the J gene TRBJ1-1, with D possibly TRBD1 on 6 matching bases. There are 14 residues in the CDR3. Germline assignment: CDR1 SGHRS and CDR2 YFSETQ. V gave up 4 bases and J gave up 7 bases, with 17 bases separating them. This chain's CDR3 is CASSPVGGSLEAFF. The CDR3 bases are TGCGCCAGCAGCCCGGTAGGGGGAAGTCTTGAAGCTTTCTTT. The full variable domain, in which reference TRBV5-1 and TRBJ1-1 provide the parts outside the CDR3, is KAGVTQTPRYLIKTRGQQVTLSCSPISGHRSVSWYQQTPGQGLQFLFEYFSETQRNKGNFPGRFSGRQFSNSRSEMNVSTLELGDSALYLCASSPVGGSLEAFFGQGTRLTVV.

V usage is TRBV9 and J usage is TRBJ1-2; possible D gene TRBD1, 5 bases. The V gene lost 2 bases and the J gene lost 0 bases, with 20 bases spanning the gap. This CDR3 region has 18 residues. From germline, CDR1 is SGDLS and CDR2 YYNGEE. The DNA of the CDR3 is TGTGCCAGCAGCGTTGCAGACGGGGGAGGGTCTCCTAACTATGGCTACACCTTC. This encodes CASSVADGGGSPNYGYTF.

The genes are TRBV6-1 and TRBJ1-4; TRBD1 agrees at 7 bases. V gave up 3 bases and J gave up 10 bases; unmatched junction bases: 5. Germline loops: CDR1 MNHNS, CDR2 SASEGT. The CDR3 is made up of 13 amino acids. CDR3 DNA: TGTGCCAGCAGTGAGGTGACAGGGTTAAAACTGTTTTTT. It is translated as CASSEVTGLKLFF.

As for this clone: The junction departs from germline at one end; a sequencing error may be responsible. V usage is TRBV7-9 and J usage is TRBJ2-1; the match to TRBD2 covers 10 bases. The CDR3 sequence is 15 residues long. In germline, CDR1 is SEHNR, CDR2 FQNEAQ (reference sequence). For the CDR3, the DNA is TGTGCCAGCAGCCTAGCGGGAGATCTCTACAATGAGCAGTTCTTC. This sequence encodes CASSLAGDLYNEQFF. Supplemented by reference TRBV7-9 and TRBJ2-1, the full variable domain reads DTGVSQNPRHKITKRGQNVTFRCDPISEHNRLYWYRQTLGQGPEFLTYFQNEAQLEKSRLLSDRFSAERPKGSFSTLEIQRTEQGDSAMYLCASSLAGDLYNEQFFGPGTRLTVL.

CDR3 sequence reads: CASSRIDSFGYTF. The CDR3 nucleotides read TGTGCCAGCAGTCGGATAGACAGTTTTGGCTACACCTTC. The chain links TRBV6-5 to TRBJ1-2; TRBD1 is a possible D gene (5 bases). Trimming pared 5 bases from V and 7 bases from J, leaving 14 bases between. The germline V gene encodes CDR1 MNHEY and CDR2 SVGAGI. The CDR3 spans 13 residues.

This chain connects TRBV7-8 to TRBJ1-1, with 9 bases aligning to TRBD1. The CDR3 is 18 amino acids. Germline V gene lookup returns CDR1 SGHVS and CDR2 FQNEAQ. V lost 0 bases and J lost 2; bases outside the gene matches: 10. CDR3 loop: CASSLARRTGEINTEAFF. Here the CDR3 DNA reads TGTGCCAGCAGCTTAGCAAGGCGGACAGGGGAAATAAACACTGAAGCTTTCTTT.

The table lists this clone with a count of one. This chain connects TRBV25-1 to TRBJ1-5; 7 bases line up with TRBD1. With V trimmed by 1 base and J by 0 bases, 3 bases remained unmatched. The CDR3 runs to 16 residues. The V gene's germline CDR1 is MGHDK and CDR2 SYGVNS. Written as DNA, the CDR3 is TGTGCCAGCAGTGAATGGGACAGATATAGCAATCAGCCCCAGCATTTT. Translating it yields CASSEWDRYSNQPQHF.

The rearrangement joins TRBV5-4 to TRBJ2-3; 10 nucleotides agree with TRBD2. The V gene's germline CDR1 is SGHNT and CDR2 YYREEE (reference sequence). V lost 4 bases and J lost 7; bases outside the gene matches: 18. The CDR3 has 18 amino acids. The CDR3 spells CASSPAGGIAGGSNTQYF. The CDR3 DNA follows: TGTGCCAGCAGCCCGGCCGGGGGAATAGCGGGAGGATCAAATACGCAGTATTTT.

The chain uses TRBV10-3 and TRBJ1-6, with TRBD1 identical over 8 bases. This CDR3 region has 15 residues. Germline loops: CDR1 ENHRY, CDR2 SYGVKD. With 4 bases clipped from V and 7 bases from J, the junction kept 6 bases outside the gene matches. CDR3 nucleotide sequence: TGTGCCATCAGTGGAAAGACAGGGGCGAATTCACCCCTCCACTTT. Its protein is CAISGKTGANSPLHF.

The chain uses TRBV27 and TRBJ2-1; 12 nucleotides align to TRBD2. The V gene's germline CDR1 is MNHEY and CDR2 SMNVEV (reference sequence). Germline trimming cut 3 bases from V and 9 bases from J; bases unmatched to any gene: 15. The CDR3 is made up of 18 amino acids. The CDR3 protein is CASSFSSGRAFFRGEQFF. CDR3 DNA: TGTGCCAGCAGTTTTTCTAGCGGGAGGGCCTTTTTTAGGGGTGAGCAGTTCTTC.

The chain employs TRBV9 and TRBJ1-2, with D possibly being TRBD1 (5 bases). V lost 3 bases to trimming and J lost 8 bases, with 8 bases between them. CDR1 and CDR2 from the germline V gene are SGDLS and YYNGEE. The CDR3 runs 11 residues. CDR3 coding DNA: TGTGCCAGCAGCGAGGGGTACGGCTACACCTTC. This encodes CASSEGYGYTF.

For the CDR3, the DNA is TGCGCCAGCAGCCCCAACGGGGGATTGGATTTGGAAAACATTCAGTACTTC. Amino acids: CASSPNGGLDLENIQYF. This chain connects TRBV5-1 to TRBJ2-4, with a possible D match to TRBD2 (6 bases). Trimming took 4 bases from V and 5 from J, leaving 22 bases between them. Germline V CDR1 and CDR2: SGHRS, YFSETQ. This CDR3 is built from 17 residues.

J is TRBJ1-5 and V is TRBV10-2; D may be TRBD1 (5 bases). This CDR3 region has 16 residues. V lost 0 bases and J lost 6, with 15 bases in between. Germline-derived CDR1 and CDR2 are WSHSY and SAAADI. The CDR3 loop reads CASSESGPALPQPQHF. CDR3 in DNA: TGCGCCAGCAGTGAGTCGGGGCCAGCCCTTCCTCAGCCCCAGCATTTT.

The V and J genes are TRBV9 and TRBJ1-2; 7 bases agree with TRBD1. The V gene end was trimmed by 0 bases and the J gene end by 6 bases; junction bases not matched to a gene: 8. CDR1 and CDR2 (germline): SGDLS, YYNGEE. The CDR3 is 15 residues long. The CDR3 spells CASSVGDSPGHGYTF. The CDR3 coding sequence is TGTGCCAGCAGCGTAGGGGACAGTCCGGGACATGGCTACACCTTC.

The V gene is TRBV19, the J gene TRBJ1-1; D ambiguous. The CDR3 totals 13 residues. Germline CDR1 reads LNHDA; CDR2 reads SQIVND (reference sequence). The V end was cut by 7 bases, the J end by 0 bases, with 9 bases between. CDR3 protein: CASMSRVNTEAFF. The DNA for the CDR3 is TGTGCCAGTATGAGTCGGGTGAACACTGAAGCTTTCTTT. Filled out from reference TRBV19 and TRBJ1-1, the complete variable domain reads DGGITQSPKYLFRKEGQNVTLSCEQNLNHDAMYWYRQDPGQGLRLIYYSQIVNDFQKGDIAEGYSVSREKKESFPLTVTSAQKNPTAFYLCASMSRVNTEAFFGQGTRLTVV.

The CDR3, as DNA: TGCGCCAGCAGCTCTCGACTAGCGGGAAACACCGGGGAGCTGTTTTTT. Translated, it gives CASSSRLAGNTGELFF. The chain joins TRBV5-1 to TRBJ2-2, with 11 bases that match TRBD2. Trimming took 3 bases from V and 2 from J; bases not matched to a gene: 3. The germline V gene encodes CDR1 SGHRS and CDR2 YFSETQ. The CDR3 runs 16 residues.

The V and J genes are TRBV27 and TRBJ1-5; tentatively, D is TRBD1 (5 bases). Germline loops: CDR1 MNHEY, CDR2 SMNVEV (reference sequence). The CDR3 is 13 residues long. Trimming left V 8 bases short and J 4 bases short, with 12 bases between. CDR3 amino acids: CASAWGGNQPQHF. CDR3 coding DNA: TGTGCCAGCGCCTGGGGGGGGAATCAGCCCCAGCATTTT.

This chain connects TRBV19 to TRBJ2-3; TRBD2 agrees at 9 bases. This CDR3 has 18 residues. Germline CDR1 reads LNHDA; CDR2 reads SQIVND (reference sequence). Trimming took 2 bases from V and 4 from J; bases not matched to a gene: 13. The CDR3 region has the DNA TGTGCCAGTAGTATACGGGCGGGAGGGCGACTGGGGGCAGATACGCAGTATTTT. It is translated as CASSIRAGGRLGADTQYF.

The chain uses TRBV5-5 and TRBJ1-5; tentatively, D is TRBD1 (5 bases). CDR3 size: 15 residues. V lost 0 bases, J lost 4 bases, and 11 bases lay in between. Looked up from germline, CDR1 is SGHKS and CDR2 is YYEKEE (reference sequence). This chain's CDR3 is CASSLGGLLNQPQHF. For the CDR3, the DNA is TGTGCCAGCAGCTTGGGGGGACTCCTGAATCAGCCCCAGCATTTT.

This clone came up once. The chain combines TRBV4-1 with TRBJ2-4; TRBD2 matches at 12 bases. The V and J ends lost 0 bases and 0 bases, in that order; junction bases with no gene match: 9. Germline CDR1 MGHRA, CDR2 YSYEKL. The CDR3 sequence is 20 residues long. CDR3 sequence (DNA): TGCGCCAGCAGCCAAGATGAGGGGACTAGCGGGTATGAAGCCAAAAACATTCAGTACTTC. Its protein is CASSQDEGTSGYEAKNIQYF.

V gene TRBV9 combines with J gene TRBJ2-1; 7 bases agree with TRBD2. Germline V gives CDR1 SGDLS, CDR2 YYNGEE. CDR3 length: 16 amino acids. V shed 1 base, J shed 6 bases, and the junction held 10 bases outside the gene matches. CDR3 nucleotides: TGTGCCAGCAGCGTAAAAGTCGCTAGCGGCCTCAATGAGCAGTTCTTC. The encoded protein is CASSVKVASGLNEQFF.

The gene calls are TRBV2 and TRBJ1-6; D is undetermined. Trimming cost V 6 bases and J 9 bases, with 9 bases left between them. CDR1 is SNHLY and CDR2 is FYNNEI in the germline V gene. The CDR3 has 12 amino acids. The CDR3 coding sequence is TGTGCCAGCAGGACGGACTTTTCACCCCTCCACTTT. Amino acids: CASRTDFSPLHF.